These 12 T cell receptor beta chains share one sample of origin, sequenced in a study of cytomegalovirus exposure and HLA in healthy donors. Use of 60 Vbeta and 13 Jbeta primers characterized the PCR. Clones were read by immunoSEQ multiplex PCR, and TCRdb kept only the in-frame ones, dropping some. This sample has 150,000 to 200,000 clones, with roughly 80% found just once. The sample comprised PBMCs. These receptor sequences come from a man aged 35 to 55 in good health and CMV-seropositive.

This clone was observed a handful of times. The junction and the germline gene differ at one end; a read error may be behind it. The chain has TRBV7-9 and TRBJ1-1, with 7 bases matching TRBD1. Per germline, CDR1 SEHNR and CDR2 FQNEAQ (reference sequence). The length of the CDR3 is 12 residues. DNA of the CDR3: TGTTCCAGCAGCTCAGGGGGGACTGAAGCTTTCTTT. Its protein product is CSSSSGGTEAFF.

The chain uses TRBV5-6 and TRBJ2-1; 11 nucleotides match TRBD2. V was pared by 4 bases and J by 4 bases, with 7 bases of the junction left unmatched. CDR1 SGHDT and CDR2 YYEEEE come from the germline V gene. This CDR3 spans 16 amino acids. DNA for the CDR3: TGTGCCAGCAGCCTTAGCGGGGGGGACCTTTACAATGAGCAGTTCTTC. As protein: CASSLSGGDLYNEQFF.

The chain combines TRBV9 with TRBJ2-2; D is perhaps TRBD1 (6 bases). Germline values: CDR1 SGDLS, CDR2 YYNGEE. The CDR3 consists of 13 residues. V was shortened by 6 bases and J by 4 bases, with 10 bases between the two germline ends. The CDR3 sequence: CASKQGSTGELFF. CDR3 sequence (DNA): TGTGCCAGCAAACAGGGAAGCACCGGGGAGCTGTTTTTT.

This chain uses TRBV5-1 with TRBJ1-1; 8 bases are a match to TRBD1. V lost 3 bases and J lost 5; bases outside the gene matches: 9. There are 15 residues in the CDR3. Per germline, CDR1 SGHRS and CDR2 YFSETQ. CDR3 DNA: TGCGCCAGCAGCTCTCTAACGACAGGGGAAACTGAAGCTTTCTTT. Its protein product is CASSSLTTGETEAFF.

The chain recombines TRBV7-2 with TRBJ2-7; 13 bases are shared with TRBD2. Trimming cost V 5 bases and J 6 bases; bases outside gene matches: 7. Germline-derived CDR1 and CDR2 are SGHTA and FQGNSA. This CDR3 is 15 amino acids long. CDR3 nucleotide sequence: TGTGCCAGCAGCAGCGGACTAGCGGGGGTTCGCGAGCAGTACTTC. Protein: CASSSGLAGVREQYF.

CDR3 bases: TGCGCCAGCAGTGTGGGCACGCTCTTCCGAGAGACCCAGTACTTC. Protein product: CASSVGTLFRETQYF. The V call is TRBV10-1, the J call TRBJ2-5, with no clear D. Germline values: CDR1 WNHNN, CDR2 SYGVQD (reference sequence). The CDR3 is 15 residues long. Trimming shortened V by 4 bases and J by 4 bases, and 16 bases separated the two germline ends.

The genes are TRBV30 and TRBJ1-4; possibly TRBD1 for D (6 bases). The length of the CDR3 is 16 residues. With 2 bases removed from V and 3 bases from J, the gap between germline ends came to 16 bases. Germline V gene data show CDR1 as GTSNPN and CDR2 as SVGIG (reference sequence). The CDR3, as DNA: TGTGCCTGGAGTCTTGGACAGACCCGCGCTAATGAAAAACTGTTTTTT. Protein: CAWSLGQTRANEKLFF.

J is TRBJ2-4 and V is TRBV18; D unclear. V was cut by 3 bases and J by 8 bases, with 11 bases left in between. The CDR3 is 13 amino acids. The germline V gene has CDR1 KGHSH and CDR2 LQKENI. CDR3 loop: CASSPTMLDIQYF. DNA for the CDR3: TGTGCCAGCTCACCGACAATGTTGGACATTCAGTACTTC.

J is TRBJ2-5 and V is TRBV27, with 7 bases fitting TRBD1. CDR3 length: 17 residues. Trimming at V came to 0 bases and at J to 7 bases, leaving 14 bases not matched to a gene. CDR1 and CDR2 from the germline V gene are MNHEY and SMNVEV (reference sequence). The CDR3 nucleotides read TGTGCCAGCAGTTTATCGGGGGTAGGGGGCGGTGGTGGGACCCAGTACTTC. Translating it yields CASSLSGVGGGGGTQYF.

J is TRBJ2-7 and V is TRBV2, with D maybe TRBD1 (7 bases). V was cut by 10 bases and J by 3 bases, with 25 bases left in between. The CDR3 contains 16 residues. Per the germline V gene, CDR1 is SNHLY and CDR2 is FYNNEI. This CDR3 is CATKTGTYPDYYEQYF. CDR3 nucleotide sequence: TGTGCCACCAAGACAGGGACTTACCCAGACTACTACGAGCAGTACTTC.

The V call is TRBV29-1, the J call TRBJ1-6; 9 bases line up with TRBD1. With V trimmed by 6 bases and J by 5 bases, 8 bases remained unmatched. The CDR3 is 15 amino acids. Germline assignment: CDR1 SQVTM and CDR2 ANQGSEA. CDR3 protein: CSVQYTGGHNSPLHF. Written as DNA, the CDR3 is TGCAGCGTACAATATACAGGGGGCCATAATTCACCCCTCCACTTT.

The chain joins TRBV27 to TRBJ2-2; no firm D call. V was trimmed by 1 base and J by 4 bases, leaving 13 bases between them. This CDR3 contains 16 residues. Looked up from germline, CDR1 is MNHEY and CDR2 is SMNVEV (reference sequence). DNA of the CDR3: TGTGCCAGCAGTTTATATCCCCCCTCTAGCACCGGGGAGCTGTTTTTT. Its protein product is CASSLYPPSSTGELFF.